The clone carrying this T cell receptor (beta chain) was seen ten or more times. Its antigen is not known. This entry is derived from a study of early T cells in non-severe SARS-CoV-2 infection. Study information: Chains from this unsorted whole-blood bulk RNA could not be paired.

Researchers attached unique molecular identifiers to individual cDNA molecules. TCRdb reanalysed the 5' RACE reads using MiXCR and keeps one entry per CDR3 protein. Counted here are about 44,000 distinct CDR3 sequences, about 5.7% occurring once; the ten biggest clones make up less than 25%. The germline V gene has CDR1 DFQATT and CDR2 SNEGSKA (reference sequence). This CDR3 has 12 residues. The ends were cut back, 5 bases at V and 2 bases at J, with 9 bases in the middle. Study-wide findings and caveats: Anti-spike CD8 responses were favored by VDJdb matching, which missed private and CD4 specificities.

The source material was whole blood, sampled at baseline. The receptor was isolated from an adult who was a healthcare worker with PCR-confirmed SARS-CoV-2 infection or an uninfected control (not recorded which). The J gene is TRBJ2-5, the V gene TRBV20-1, with D unresolved. The CDR3 spells CSAGGVQETQYF. The CDR3 nucleotides are TGCAGTGCTGGTGGGGTACAAGAGACCCAGTACTTC.